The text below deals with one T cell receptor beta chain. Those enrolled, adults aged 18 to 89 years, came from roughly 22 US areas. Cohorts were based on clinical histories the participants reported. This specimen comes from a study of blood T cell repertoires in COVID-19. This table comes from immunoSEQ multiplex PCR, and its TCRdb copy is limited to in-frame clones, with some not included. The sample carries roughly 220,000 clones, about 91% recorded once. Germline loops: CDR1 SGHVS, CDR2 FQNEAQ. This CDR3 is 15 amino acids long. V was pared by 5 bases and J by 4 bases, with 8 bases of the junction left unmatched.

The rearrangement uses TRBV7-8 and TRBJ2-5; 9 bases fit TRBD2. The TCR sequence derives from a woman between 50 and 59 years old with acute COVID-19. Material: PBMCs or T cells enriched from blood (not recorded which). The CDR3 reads CASSNWLAGSETQYF. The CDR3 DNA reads TGTGCCAGCAGCAATTGGCTAGCGGGATCAGAGACCCAGTACTTC.